This TCR beta chain was identified during a study of control samples from healthy donors and cancer patients. V was pared by 5 bases and J by 4 bases, with 9 bases between. Germline V CDR1 and CDR2: SNHLY, FYNNEI. The CDR3 extends over 13 amino acids. This clone came up a few times. Other DNA sequences in this sample translate to the same CDR3. The data were produced by immunoSEQ multiplex PCR, yet TCRdb's version contains in-frame clones alone and is incomplete. The table records about 180,000 clones, around 94% of them present only once. The V call is TRBV2, the J call TRBJ2-1, with D possibly matching TRBD1 (6 bases). This TCR was recovered from a woman aged 18-29 years in good health. The sequenced sample was blood. The CDR3 reads CASSLRGYNEQFF. CDR3 nucleotides: TGTGCCAGCAGTTTAAGGGGGTACAATGAGCAGTTCTTC. The full variable domain, completed using reference TRBV2 and TRBJ2-1, is EPEVTQTPSHQVTQMGQEVILRCVPISNHLYFYWYRQILGQKVEFLVSFYNNEISEKSEIFDDQFSVERPDGSNFTLKIRSTKLEDSAMYFCASSLRGYNEQFFGPGTRLTVL.